The T cell receptor beta chain under discussion was sequenced for a study of cytomegalovirus exposure and HLA in healthy donors. Germline CDR1 SGDLS, CDR2 YYNGEE. This CDR3 is built from 16 residues. Trimming took 0 bases from V and 7 from J; bases not matched to a gene: 8. The primer mix had 60 Vbeta and 13 Jbeta primers. Measured with immunoSEQ multiplex PCR; TCRdb has only the in-frame clones, and not every one. This repertoire comprises around 76,000 clones; its ten largest clones make up 4% to 5.5%. This clonotype was obtained from a middle-aged man in good health and CMV-seronegative. The sample consisted of PBMCs. The chain combines TRBV9 with TRBJ2-1; 9 bases align to TRBD2. CDR3 bases: TGTGCCAGCAGCGTAGTGGCTAGCGGGGAACAGAATGAGCAGTTCTTC. This codes for CASSVVASGEQNEQFF.